The 2 T cell receptor beta chains presented below share a single source sample, sequenced in a study of T cell changes during pregnancy in multiple sclerosis (dated by TCRdb to the late 2010s). Libraries were made using the immunoSEQ multiplex PCR assay. Imported from immuneACCESS, the table was reduced by TCRdb to in-frame sequences with V and J called. These copies leave out some clones; in studies compared against another copy, an unresolved V gene accounts for under half, and the cause of the remainder is not known. This sample comprises some 33,000 clones, 91% of them detected only once. 3% to 5% of the sample is in the top ten clones. The sequenced sample was CD8+ T cells from peripheral blood mononuclear cells, obtained in the second trimester of pregnancy. All receptors derive from a female donor in good health, enrolled as a control in a pregnancy study.

The chain recombines TRBV7-2 with TRBJ2-1; no firm D call. CDR1 SGHTA and CDR2 FQGNSA come from the germline V gene. V shed 4 bases and J shed 6 bases, with 7 bases lying between them. The CDR3 spans 12 residues. The CDR3 nucleotides read TGTGCCAGCAGCTGGGCCGGCAATGAGCAGTTCTTC. Protein: CASSWAGNEQFF. The full variable domain, rest sourced from reference TRBV7-2 and TRBJ2-1, is GAGVSQSPSNKVTEKGKDVELRCDPISGHTALYWYRQSLGQGLEFLIYFQGNSAPDKSGLPSDRFSAERTGGSVSTLTIQRTQQEDSAVYLCASSWAGNEQFFGPGTRLTVL.

The chain uses TRBV4-1 and TRBJ2-3, with 9 bases identical to TRBD1. CDR3 size: 19 residues. Germline CDR1 reads MGHRA; CDR2 reads YSYEKL. V was clipped by 1 base and J by 0 bases; unmatched bases: 11. Written as DNA, the CDR3 is TGCGCCAGCAGCCAAGGATTATTTTCCGGGACAGGGAGCACAGATACGCAGTATTTT. This encodes CASSQGLFSGTGSTDTQYF.